Sequencing of this TCR beta chain was carried out in a study of blood T cell repertoires in COVID-19. Germline V CDR1 and CDR2: SGDLS, YYNGEE. The CDR3 length is 16 residues. Trimming shortened V by 0 bases and J by 4 bases, and 16 bases separated the two germline ends. The method was immunoSEQ multiplex PCR; TCRdb's version includes in-frame clones alone and lacks a portion of them. Of 300,000 to 400,000 clones in the sample, roughly nine tenths were seen once. The source is a man aged 55 to 70 who had recovered from COVID-19. The gene calls are TRBV9 and TRBJ1-2; D perhaps matches TRBD1 (5 bases). The material sequenced was PBMCs or T cells enriched from blood (not recorded which). In DNA form, the CDR3 reads TGTGCCAGCAGCGTAGACGCCGTCGGGGGTGGCTATGGCTACACCTTC. This sequence encodes CASSVDAVGGGYGYTF. Using reference TRBV9 and TRBJ1-2 for the parts outside the CDR3, the full variable domain is DSGVTQTPKHLITATGQRVTLRCSPRSGDLSVYWYQQSLDQGLQFLIQYYNGEERAKGNILERFSAQQFPDLHSELNLSSLELGDSALYFCASSVDAVGGGYGYTFGSGTRLTVV.